The source of this T cell receptor (beta chain) is a study of cytomegalovirus exposure and HLA in healthy donors. Study-wide points: Earlier results showed most TCR beta V segments being productive about 87% or about 30% of the time.

In the case of this clone: Its antigen is unknown.

60 Vbeta and 13 Jbeta primers were used in PCR. Assay: immunoSEQ multiplex PCR; the TCRdb copy retains only in-frame clones and omits some. The profile shows more than 150,000 clones, 84% of them singletons. The receptor comes from a boy younger than 10 in good health and CMV-seronegative. Sequencing input: PBMCs.

Here the CDR3 DNA reads TGTGCCAGCAGTTTATCCGAGGGGGTAGGGGGCGCGCCATTAGATACGCAGTATTTT. Protein: CASSLSEGVGGAPLDTQYF. V gene TRBV28 combines with J gene TRBJ2-3; 7 positions match TRBD1. J was trimmed by 5 bases and V by 1 base; bases with no gene match: 18. Germline V gives CDR1 MDHEN, CDR2 SYDVKM. The CDR3 has 19 residues.